This is a list of T cell receptor beta chains from one sample in a study of early T cells in non-severe SARS-CoV-2 infection. TCRdb reprocessed the 5' RACE reads via MiXCR and lists one record per CDR3 protein. The table records 60,000 to 70,000 distinct CDR3 sequences, over 8% of them present only once. The sequencing sample was made of whole blood. The receptors come from an adult who was a healthcare worker with PCR-confirmed SARS-CoV-2 infection or an uninfected control (not recorded which). Each CDR3 is given with its conserved first and last residue. A D gene is named only where the DNA matches it firmly. Size tells how often a clone was seen (once, few, many) or the class of an expanded clone, and some rows leave it out.

D gene	CDR3 length	clone size	V gene	J gene	CDR3 DNA	CDR3 protein
NA	12	few	TRBV7-6	TRBJ2-7	TGTGCCAGCAGCTTAGAGGTGGACGAGCAGTACTTC	CASSLEVDEQYF
NA	16	many	TRBV11-2	TRBJ2-5	TGTGCCAGCAGCCCGGTCGGTCGGGACTTACCCAAGACCCAGTACTTC	CASSPVGRDLPKTQYF
NA	16	few	TRBV9	TRBJ2-1	TGTGCCAGCAGCGCAGCGACCGGGACCTCCTACAATGAGCAGTTCTTC	CASSAATGTSYNEQFF
TRBD1	15	NA	TRBV7-2	TRBJ1-1	TGTGCCAGCAGCTTAGTTTCAGGGGGCCCTTCTGAAGCTTTCTTT	CASSLVSGGPSEAFF
NA	13	many	TRBV20-1	TRBJ2-3	TGCAGTGCCTCATCGGACAGCACATATACGCAGTATTTT	CSASSDSTYTQYF
TRBD2	18	few	TRBV3-1	TRBJ2-1	TGTGCCAGCAGCCAACTCTTTTCGACTAGCGGGAACTACAATGAGCAGTTCTTC	CASSQLFSTSGNYNEQFF
NA	12	NA	TRBV19	TRBJ1-1	TGTGCCAGTAGTATTCTTGGAACTGAAGCTTTCTTT	CASSILGTEAFF
TRBD2	13	many	TRBV29-1	TRBJ2-7	TGCAGCGAGACCAACGGGGGGACCTACGAGCAGTACTTC	CSETNGGTYEQYF
NA	13	few	TRBV10-3	TRBJ2-7	TGTGCCATCAGTCCCTTAGGGGTATCCGAGCAGTACTTC	CAISPLGVSEQYF
NA	12	many	TRBV29-1	TRBJ1-5	TGCAGCGTTGAAATTAGCAATCAGCCCCAGCATTTT	CSVEISNQPQHF
TRBD1	15	many	TRBV5-1	TRBJ1-2	TGCGCCAGCAGCTCCGGACAGGGGGCATTCCCCCGCTACACCTTC	CASSSGQGAFPRYTF
TRBD2	14	many	TRBV20-1	TRBJ2-7	TGCAGTGCCCACCGAGCGGGAGGGCCCTACGAGCAGTACTTC	CSAHRAGGPYEQYF
TRBD1	14	many	TRBV12-3/TRBV12-4	TRBJ2-7	TGTGCCAGCAGTATTGAGGACAGGGGGAACGAGCAGTACTTC	CASSIEDRGNEQYF
NA	14	NA	TRBV30	TRBJ2-2	TGTGCCTGGAGCCGGCTAGCGAACACCGGGGAGCTGTTTTTT	CAWSRLANTGELFF
NA	15	NA	TRBV5-1	TRBJ2-1	TGCGCCAGCAGCTTGGCAGGGGACGGGTACAATGAGCAGTTCTTC	CASSLAGDGYNEQFF
TRBD1	14	NA	TRBV10-3	TRBJ1-1	TGTGCCATCAGTGGTGACAGGGCTATGAGAGAAGCTTTCTTT	CAISGDRAMREAFF
NA	13	few	TRBV25-1	TRBJ1-2	TGTGCCAGCAGTGATAAGCTACAGGATGGCTACACCTTC	CASSDKLQDGYTF
NA	14	many	TRBV30	TRBJ1-5	TGTGCCTGGAGACGGAGAGGGGGTAGTCAGCCCCAGCATTTT	CAWRRRGGSQPQHF
NA	14	few	TRBV29-1	TRBJ2-4	TGCAGCGTTGGAGGGAGACTTAGTGAAAACATTCAGTACTTC	CSVGGRLSENIQYF
TRBD2	15	NA	TRBV10-1	TRBJ2-7	TGCGCCAGCAGTGAGTCTGACGGACTAGCTTCCGAGCAGTACTTC	CASSESDGLASEQYF
NA	12	few	TRBV14	TRBJ2-3	TGTGCCAGCAGCCAAGATCGATATACGCAGTATTTT	CASSQDRYTQYF
TRBD1	14	many	TRBV3-1	TRBJ1-1	TGTGCCAGCAGCCAGGTGACAGGGAATACTGAAGCTTTCTTT	CASSQVTGNTEAFF
NA	12	NA	TRBV11-2	TRBJ2-7	TGTGCCAGCAGCCAGGTATCCTACGAGCAGTACTTC	CASSQVSYEQYF
NA	16	NA	TRBV7-8	TRBJ2-7	TGTGCCAGCAGCTTTGGGTCGTACAGGAATACCTACGAGCAGTACTTC	CASSFGSYRNTYEQYF
NA	14	many	TRBV5-1	TRBJ2-6	TGCGCCAGCACAGCAGCTTTTGGGGCCAACGTCCTGACTTTC	CASTAAFGANVLTF
NA	13	many	TRBV29-1	TRBJ1-1	TGCAGCGTTGAAGCGGGGGGCTGGACTGAAGCTTTCTTT	CSVEAGGWTEAFF
NA	13	NA	TRBV10-1	TRBJ2-1	TGCGCCAGCAACTCGGACTCCCCGGGTGAGCAGTTCTTC	CASNSDSPGEQFF
NA	16	NA	TRBV18	TRBJ2-6	TGTGCCAGCTCACCAGTGCCAAGCTCTGGGGCCAACGTCCTGACTTTC	CASSPVPSSGANVLTF
NA	13	few	TRBV28	TRBJ2-3	TGTGCCAGCAGTTTAATTCGCACAGATACGCAGTATTTT	CASSLIRTDTQYF
NA	14	NA	TRBV11-2	TRBJ2-7	TGTGCCAGCAGCTTAGGGACGGGGAGGTACGAGCAGTACTTC	CASSLGTGRYEQYF
NA	12	NA	TRBV20-1	TRBJ2-3	TGCAGTGCAAAACAGGGACCAGATACGCAGTATTTT	CSAKQGPDTQYF
NA	14	once	TRBV20-1	TRBJ2-1	TGCAGTGCTAGGCCCTGGAACTCCTACAATGAGCAGTTCTTC	CSARPWNSYNEQFF
TRBD2	17	many	TRBV11-2	TRBJ2-1	TGTGCCAGCAGCCCCCGACTAGCGGGAGACTCCTACAATGAGCAGTTCTTC	CASSPRLAGDSYNEQFF
TRBD1	17	many	TRBV27	TRBJ1-4	TGTGCCAGCAGTACCGGGACAGGGTACCAAACTAATGAAAAACTGTTTTTT	CASSTGTGYQTNEKLFF
NA	12	few	TRBV15	TRBJ2-7	TGTGCCACCAGCAGGGACGGGTGGGAGCAGTACTTC	CATSRDGWEQYF
NA	16	NA	TRBV6-5	TRBJ2-2	TGTGCCAGCAGTTACTCCGGAAGACTAGTTGCCGGGGAGCTGTTTTTT	CASSYSGRLVAGELFF
NA	15	NA	TRBV4-2	TRBJ2-5	TGTGCCAGCAGCCAAGCGGGCCGGTACCAAGAGACCCAGTACTTC	CASSQAGRYQETQYF
NA	16	many	TRBV20-1	TRBJ1-6	TGCAGTGCTAGAGATCGGGAAGCGTCGGGGGATTCACCCCTCCACTTT	CSARDREASGDSPLHF
NA	14	NA	TRBV10-3	TRBJ2-7	TGTGCCATCAGTGCGGCAGGGTCACGCTACGAGCAGTACTTC	CAISAAGSRYEQYF
NA	16	NA	TRBV20-1	TRBJ1-5	TGCAGTGCTAGAGTGGGCACATCCCCGCGCAATCAGCCCCAGCATTTT	CSARVGTSPRNQPQHF
NA	14	NA	TRBV11-3	TRBJ2-7	TGTGCCAGCAGCTCCGGGACGTGGCCCTACGAGCAGTACTTC	CASSSGTWPYEQYF
TRBD1	13	many	TRBV20-1	TRBJ1-4	TGCAGTGGCCGGGACAGGGCTCGTGAAAAACTGTTTTTT	CSGRDRAREKLFF
TRBD2	15	NA	TRBV7-9	TRBJ2-5	TGTGCCAGCAGCCCGGGGCTAGCGGGGCAAGAGACCCAGTACTTC	CASSPGLAGQETQYF
NA	16	NA	TRBV7-3	TRBJ2-2	TGTGCCAGCAGCCCCCCAGGAGGGAGCAACACCGGGGAGCTGTTTTTT	CASSPPGGSNTGELFF
TRBD2	17	NA	TRBV7-2	TRBJ2-7	TGTGCCAGCAGCTTAAGGGGGACTAGCGGGAGCCCCTACGAGCAGTACTTC	CASSLRGTSGSPYEQYF
NA	15	many	TRBV20-1	TRBJ2-1	TGCAGTGCTACACGCCAGACTACCCTTTACAATGAGCAGTTCTTC	CSATRQTTLYNEQFF
TRBD1	16	NA	TRBV12-3/TRBV12-4	TRBJ1-3	TGTGCCAGCAGCACATCCCGGACAGGGGCAGGAAACACCATATATTTT	CASSTSRTGAGNTIYF
TRBD1	15	few	TRBV28	TRBJ1-5	TGTGTCAGCAGTTTGAGGGGGCGACTCAATCAGCCCCAGCATTTT	CVSSLRGRLNQPQHF
TRBD1	15	NA	TRBV27	TRBJ2-7	TGTGCCAGCAGTTTATCCGGGACAGGGCTCTACGAGCAGTACTTC	CASSLSGTGLYEQYF
NA	14	many	TRBV7-9	TRBJ2-6	TGTGCCAGCAGAAGGGAACCTGGGGCCAACGTCCTGACTTTC	CASRREPGANVLTF
TRBD1	16	few	TRBV6-1	TRBJ2-2	TGTGCCAGCAGTTTTGGACAGGGGGGATACACCGGGGAGCTGTTTTTT	CASSFGQGGYTGELFF
NA	13	many	TRBV6-2/TRBV6-3	TRBJ2-3	TGTGCCAGCAGAGAAGTATCCACAGATACGCAGTATTTT	CASREVSTDTQYF
TRBD2	16	NA	TRBV12-3/TRBV12-4	TRBJ2-3	TGTGCCAGCGCCTTTCTAGCGGGGGCTAGCACAGATACGCAGTATTTT	CASAFLAGASTDTQYF